This T cell receptor (beta chain) was sequenced for a study of cytomegalovirus exposure and HLA in healthy donors. V lost 0 bases and J 5 bases, leaving 4 bases between the germline ends. CDR3 length: 11 residues. Looked up from germline, CDR1 is GTSNPN and CDR2 is SVGIG (reference sequence). This clone showed up just a few times. What it recognizes is unknown. Study conclusions and caveats: The tendency of first-cohort TCR clusters to co-occur in the 120 validation repertoires was identified by a subsequent analysis.

Data came from immunoSEQ multiplex PCR; TCRdb stores just in-frame clones and leaves some out. The sample shows fewer than 150,000 clones, approximately 84% of them seen only once. The V gene is TRBV30, the J gene TRBJ1-2; D is unresolved. This clonotype was obtained from a young man in good health and CMV-seropositive. Sequencing input: PBMCs. The DNA of the CDR3 is TGTGCCTGGAGTGTTTCTTATGGCTACACCTTC. This sequence encodes CAWSVSYGYTF.